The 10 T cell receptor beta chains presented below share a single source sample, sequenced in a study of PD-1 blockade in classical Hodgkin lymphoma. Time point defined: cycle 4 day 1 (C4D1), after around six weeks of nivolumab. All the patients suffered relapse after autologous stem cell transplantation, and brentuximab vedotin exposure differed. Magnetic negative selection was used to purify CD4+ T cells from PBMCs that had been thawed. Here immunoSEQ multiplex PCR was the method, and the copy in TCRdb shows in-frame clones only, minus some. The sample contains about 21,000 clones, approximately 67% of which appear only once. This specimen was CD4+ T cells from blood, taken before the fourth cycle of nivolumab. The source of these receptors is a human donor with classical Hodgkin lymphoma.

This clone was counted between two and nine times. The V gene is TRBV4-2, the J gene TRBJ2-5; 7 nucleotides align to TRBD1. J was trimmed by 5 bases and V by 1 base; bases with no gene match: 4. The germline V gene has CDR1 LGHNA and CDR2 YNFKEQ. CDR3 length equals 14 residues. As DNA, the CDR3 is TGTGCCAGCAGCCAAGGACAGGGTGGGGAGACCCAGTACTTC. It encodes CASSQGQGGETQYF.

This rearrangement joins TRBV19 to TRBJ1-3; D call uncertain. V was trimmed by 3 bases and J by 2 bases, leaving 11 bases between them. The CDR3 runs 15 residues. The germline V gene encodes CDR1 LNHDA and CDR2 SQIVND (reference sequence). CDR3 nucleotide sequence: TGTGCCAGTAGTATTTTAAGAGGGACTGGAAACACCATATATTTT. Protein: CASSILRGTGNTIYF.

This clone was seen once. In DNA form, the CDR3 reads TGTGCCAGCAGCTTAGTCTGGGGGACCGGGGAGCTGTTTTTT. It translates to CASSLVWGTGELFF. This chain connects TRBV11-2 to TRBJ2-2; D is tentatively TRBD1 or TRBD2 (5 bases each). CDR1 is SGHAT and CDR2 is FQNNGV in the germline V gene. V lost 1 base and J lost 5, with 8 bases in between. The CDR3 covers 14 residues.

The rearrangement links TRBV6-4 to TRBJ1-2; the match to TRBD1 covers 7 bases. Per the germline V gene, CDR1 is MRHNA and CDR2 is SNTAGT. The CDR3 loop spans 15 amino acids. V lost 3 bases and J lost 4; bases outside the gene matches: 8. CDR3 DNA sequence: TGTGCCAGCAGTGAAAAAGTGGGACAGCTCTATGGCTACACCTTC. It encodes CASSEKVGQLYGYTF.

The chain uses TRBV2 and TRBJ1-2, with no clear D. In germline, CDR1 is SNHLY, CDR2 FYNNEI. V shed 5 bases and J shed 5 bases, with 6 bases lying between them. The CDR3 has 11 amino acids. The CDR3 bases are TGTGCCAGCAGTCGAGGGTATGGCTACACCTTC. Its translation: CASSRGYGYTF. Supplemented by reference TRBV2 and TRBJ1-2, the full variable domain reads EPEVTQTPSHQVTQMGQEVILRCVPISNHLYFYWYRQILGQKVEFLVSFYNNEISEKSEIFDDQFSVERPDGSNFTLKIRSTKLEDSAMYFCASSRGYGYTFGSGTRLTVV.

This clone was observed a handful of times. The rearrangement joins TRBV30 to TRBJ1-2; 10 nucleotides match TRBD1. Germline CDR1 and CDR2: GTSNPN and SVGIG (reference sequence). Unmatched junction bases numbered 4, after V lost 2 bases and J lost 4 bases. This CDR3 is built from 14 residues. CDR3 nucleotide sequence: TGTGCCTGGAGTTGGGACAGGGGTGCCTATGGCTACACCTTC. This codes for CAWSWDRGAYGYTF.

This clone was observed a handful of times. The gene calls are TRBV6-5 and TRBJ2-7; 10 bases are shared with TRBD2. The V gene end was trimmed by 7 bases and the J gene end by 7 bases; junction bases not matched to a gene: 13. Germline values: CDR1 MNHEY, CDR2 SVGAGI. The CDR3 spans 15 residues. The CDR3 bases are TGTGCCAGCATAGGCATGGCTAGCGGGGGTTGGGAGCAGTACTTC. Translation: CASIGMASGGWEQYF.

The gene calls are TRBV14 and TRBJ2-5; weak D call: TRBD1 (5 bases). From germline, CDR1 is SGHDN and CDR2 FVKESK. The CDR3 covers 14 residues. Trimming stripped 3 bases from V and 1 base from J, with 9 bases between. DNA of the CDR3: TGTGCCAGCAGCCACCGACAGCCCCAAGAGACCCAGTACTTC. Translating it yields CASSHRQPQETQYF. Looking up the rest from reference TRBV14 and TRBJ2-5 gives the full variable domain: EAGVTQFPSHSVIEKGQTVTLRCDPISGHDNLYWYRRVMGKEIKFLLHFVKESKQDESGMPNNRFLAERTGGTYSTLKVQPAELEDSGVYFCASSHRQPQETQYFGPGTRLLVL.

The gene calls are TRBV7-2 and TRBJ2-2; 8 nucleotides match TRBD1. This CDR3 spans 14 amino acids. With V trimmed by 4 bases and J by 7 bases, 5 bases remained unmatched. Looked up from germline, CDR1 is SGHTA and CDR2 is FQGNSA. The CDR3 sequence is CASSSDRAGGELFF. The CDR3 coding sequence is TGTGCCAGCAGCTCGGACAGGGCTGGCGGGGAGCTGTTTTTT.

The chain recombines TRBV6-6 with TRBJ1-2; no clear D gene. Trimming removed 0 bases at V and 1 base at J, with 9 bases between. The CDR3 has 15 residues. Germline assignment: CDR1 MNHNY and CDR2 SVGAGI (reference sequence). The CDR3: CASSYSSKGNYGYTF. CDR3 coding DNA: TGTGCCAGCAGTTACTCGAGCAAGGGTAACTATGGCTACACCTTC.